Following are 15 T cell receptor beta chains from one sample sequenced in a study of T cells in Graves' hyperthyroidism and ophthalmopathy (dated 2019 in TCRdb). Preparation of the library involved multiplex PCR. The instrument given in TCRdb is Illumina HiSeq 2000. The TCR beta CDR3 regions were amplified from the RNA transcripts. The first round of RT-PCR for the TCR CDR3 was performed with the HTBI primer set and the Qiagen OneStep RT-PCR kit. TCRdb itself trimmed the public reads at Q25 with fastp, ran MiXCR and retained productive beta chains. Each entry is one CDR3 protein sequence, shown with its most common DNA and genes. The sample profile shows 530,000 or so distinct CDR3 sequences; 17% of them were found once. The top ten clones comprise under 20% of the sample. Specimen: blood. The receptor source for this set is a woman younger than 30 with Graves' ophthalmopathy.

V and J are TRBV29-1 and TRBJ2-2; 14 bases are shared with TRBD2. The CDR3 runs to 15 residues. CDR1 and CDR2 from the germline V gene are SQVTM and ANQGSEA. Trimming at V came to 7 bases and at J to 6 bases, leaving 7 bases not matched to a gene. This chain's CDR3 is CSGVGLAGGSGELFF. The CDR3 DNA is TGCAGCGGGGTAGGACTAGCGGGAGGTTCCGGGGAGCTGTTTTTT.

This clonotype was found many times. This chain uses TRBV12-3 or TRBV12-4 with TRBJ1-1; D uncertain. V lost 8 bases to trimming and J lost 1 base, with 20 bases between them. This CDR3 is 16 amino acids long. CDR3 residues: CASSLGDRGGNTEAFF. In nucleotides, the CDR3 is TGTGCCAGCTCACTTGGGGATCGGGGAGGGAACACTGAAGCTTTCTTT.

This clonotype was found a few times. The CDR3 loop is CASSLSGNFLPYEQYF. The CDR3 DNA sequence: TGTGCCAGCAGCTTATCAGGGAATTTTCTTCCCTACGAGCAGTACTTC. The gene calls are TRBV7-8 and TRBJ2-7, with D possibly matching TRBD1 (5 bases). V lost 2 bases, J lost 2 bases, and 16 bases lay in between. Germline CDR1 reads SGHVS; CDR2 reads FQNEAQ. CDR3 length: 16 residues.

The chain is built from TRBV20-1 and TRBJ1-5; the D is unclear. V was trimmed by 3 bases and J by 4 bases, leaving 22 bases between them. CDR1 is DFQATT, CDR2 SNEGSKA, per germline (reference sequence). The CDR3 has 17 amino acids. CDR3: CSASQIIGFSGNQPQHF. CDR3 in DNA: TGCAGTGCTAGTCAAATAATCGGGTTTAGCGGGAATCAGCCCCAGCATTTT.

The rearrangement links TRBV13 to TRBJ2-7; D may be TRBD1 or TRBD2 (5 bases each). CDR3 length: 13 residues. Deletions cut 5 bases from V and 5 bases from J, with 13 bases between. Germline CDR1 is PRHDT and CDR2 is FYEKMQ (reference sequence). In DNA form, the CDR3 reads TGTGCCAGCAGCCCGGGACCGAGAGACGAGCAGTACTTC. Protein product: CASSPGPRDEQYF.

About this clonotype: This clone may be a read error of a much larger clone one base away. V is TRBV6-5 and J is TRBJ2-3; no clear D gene. The CDR3 extends over 15 amino acids. Trimming left V 4 bases short and J 0 bases short, with 11 bases between. Looked up from germline, CDR1 is MNHEY and CDR2 is SVGAGI. CDR3: CASSFAELSTDTQYF. CDR3 DNA: TGTGCCAGCAGTTTCGCGGAGCTTAGCACAGATACGCAGTATTTT.

Concerning this clonotype: At one of its ends the junction is not consistent with the germline gene, which may arise from a read error. The rearrangement joins TRBV20-1 to TRBJ2-1, with D possibly TRBD1 on 5 matching bases. The CDR3 contains 14 residues. Germline assignment: CDR1 DFQATT and CDR2 SNEGSKA (reference sequence). The CDR3 nucleotides are TGCAGTGCTAGGCCCCCCTTTAGGGGCAATGGGCAGTTCTTC. This sequence encodes CSARPPFRGNGQFF.

This clonotype was seen many times. The chain links TRBV6-2 or TRBV6-3 to TRBJ1-1; no clear D. The V end lost 5 bases, the J end lost 1 base, and 8 bases lay between the germline ends. The CDR3 contains 13 residues. Germline CDR1 MNHEY, CDR2 SVGEGT. CDR3 in DNA: TGTGCCAGCAGTCTCCCTCAGAACACTGAAGCTTTCTTT. As protein: CASSLPQNTEAFF.

The chain has TRBV5-5 and TRBJ2-7, with 14 bases fitting TRBD2. Trimming cost V 7 bases and J 6 bases; bases outside gene matches: 6. The CDR3 runs to 14 residues. Germline V gene sequence: CDR1 SGHKS, CDR2 YYEKEE (reference sequence). The CDR3 loop is CASGTGTSGSEQYF. In DNA form, the CDR3 reads TGTGCCAGCGGCACAGGGACTAGCGGGAGCGAGCAGTACTTC.

The V call is TRBV6-1, the J call TRBJ1-5; possibly TRBD1 for D (5 bases). This CDR3 is 14 amino acids long. The V end was cut by 5 bases, the J end by 4 bases, with 12 bases between. CDR1 MNHNS and CDR2 SASEGT come from the germline V gene. CDR3 residues: CASSNRDGNQPQHF. The CDR3 coding sequence is TGTGCCAGCAGTAACCGGGACGGAAATCAGCCCCAGCATTTT.

This clonotype was picked up a small number of times. The chain recombines TRBV5-4 with TRBJ1-2; TRBD1 agrees at 9 bases. Germline lookup yields CDR1 SGHNT and CDR2 YYREEE (reference sequence). This CDR3 comprises 14 residues. The V gene end was trimmed by 0 bases and the J gene end by 7 bases; junction bases not matched to a gene: 4. CDR3 protein: CASSLVGQGSGYTF. In nucleotides, the CDR3 is TGTGCCAGCAGCTTGGTGGGACAGGGTAGTGGCTACACCTTC.

This clonotype was observed a few times. The chain links TRBV10-1 to TRBJ2-7; D may be TRBD2 (6 bases). V was pared by 6 bases and J by 4 bases, with 19 bases between. The CDR3 loop spans 15 amino acids. Germline CDR1 reads WNHNN; CDR2 reads SYGVQD (reference sequence). CDR3 in amino acids: CASRKDRDLLYEQYF. CDR3 DNA: TGCGCCAGCAGAAAGGACCGGGACTTACTGTACGAGCAGTACTTC.

In this sample, this clonotype turned up a few times. The rearrangement uses TRBV6-2 or TRBV6-3 and TRBJ2-1, with D possibly being TRBD1 or TRBD2 (5 bases each). V lost 6 bases to trimming and J lost 8 bases, with 23 bases between them. The CDR3 runs 16 residues. Germline CDR1 is MNHEY and CDR2 is SVGEGT. This chain's CDR3 is CASSPRVGDSWDEQFF. The CDR3 nucleotides are TGTGCCAGCAGCCCGAGGGTGGGAGACAGCTGGGATGAGCAGTTCTTC.

This clonotype has a handful of counts. In this CDR3 the conserved last residue, phenylalanine or tryptophan, is missing, so a read error is likely. This chain uses TRBV28 with TRBJ1-1, with D tentatively TRBD1 (6 bases). The CDR3 has 14 amino acids. The germline gives CDR1 MDHEN, CDR2 SYDVKM. The V end was cut by 7 bases, the J end by 4 bases, with 16 bases between. CDR3 region: CASTLGGVGTEAFL. CDR3 nucleotide sequence: TGTGCCAGCACCTTAGGGGGGGTAGGCACTGAAGCTTTCCTT.

This clonotype was found many times. The chain has TRBV7-8 and TRBJ2-1, with 10 bases aligning to TRBD2. Germline CDR1 reads SGHVS; CDR2 reads FQNEAQ. Trimming cost V 4 bases and J 4 bases; bases outside gene matches: 16. CDR3 length: 19 amino acids. The CDR3 reads CASSSPGTSVLWVYNEQFF. As DNA, the CDR3 is TGTGCCAGCAGCTCCCCCGGGACTAGCGTACTCTGGGTGTACAATGAGCAGTTCTTC.